This TCR beta chain was observed in a study of blood T cells in healthy people across ages. Primers used in a second PCR of about 7 to 11 cycles were a sample-barcoded 5' primer and a J-beta primer mix. TCRdb re-called the 5' RACE reads with MiXCR, one entry per CDR3 protein. The data contain 650,000 to 1,000,000 distinct CDR3 sequences, about 36% of them seen just once; the ten biggest clones take up roughly 13%. V lost 5 bases and J lost 5; bases outside the gene matches: 6. CDR1 and CDR2 (germline): GTSNPN, SVGIG (reference sequence). The CDR3 runs to 14 residues. The chain recombines TRBV30 with TRBJ2-5, with TRBD2 identical over 12 bases. Source material: blood. This sequence was found in a man between 18 and 35 years old in good health. CDR3 in DNA: TGTGCCTGGCTACTCCTAGCGGGGGGGGAGACCCAGTACTTC. Translated: CAWLLLAGGETQYF.